The 23 T cell receptor beta chains below were found in one sample sequenced in a study of cytomegalovirus exposure and HLA in healthy donors. Amplification used 60 Vbeta primers and 13 Jbeta primers. Assay used: immunoSEQ multiplex PCR; TCRdb lists only in-frame clones, some missing. The sample contains a few hundred thousand clones, almost 80% of which appear only once. The sample consisted of PBMCs. The origin of the receptors is a man aged 18 to 30 in good health and CMV-seronegative.

V and J are TRBV2 and TRBJ1-5; no clear D gene. Trimming cost V 5 bases and J 9 bases, with 17 bases left between them. CDR1 SNHLY and CDR2 FYNNEI come from the germline V gene. There are 14 residues in the CDR3. Written as DNA, the CDR3 is TGTGCCAGCAGTTCCCTTTTAGCCGAGGGGCCCCAGCATTTT. Its protein is CASSSLLAEGPQHF.

This clone has a handful of counts. V gene TRBV6-5 combines with J gene TRBJ1-2, with 12 positions matching TRBD1. From germline, CDR1 is MNHEY and CDR2 SVGAGI. This CDR3 has 16 residues. Germline trimming cut 0 bases from V and 6 bases from J; bases unmatched to any gene: 5. The CDR3 is CASSYSKGQGADGYTF. Written as DNA, the CDR3 is TGTGCCAGCAGTTACTCAAAGGGACAGGGGGCAGATGGCTACACCTTC.

The CDR3 nucleotides are TGTGCCTGGAGTGTTATGGGCGGGATCGAGCAGCCCCAGCATTTT. This encodes CAWSVMGGIEQPQHF. This sequence joins TRBV30 and TRBJ1-5; D gene uncertain. CDR1 and CDR2 (germline): GTSNPN, SVGIG (reference sequence). Trimming left V 0 bases short and J 7 bases short, with 16 bases between. The CDR3 totals 15 residues.

V usage is TRBV14 and J usage is TRBJ1-1; TRBD1 might be the D (5 bases). V was clipped by 2 bases and J by 7 bases, with 17 bases between them. This CDR3 is 15 amino acids long. Per the germline V gene, CDR1 is SGHDN and CDR2 is FVKESK. CDR3 in DNA: TGTGCCAGCAGCCAACCATACGGAGGGGCGCGTGAAGCTTTCTTT. This translates into CASSQPYGGAREAFF.

The chain links TRBV27 to TRBJ1-3; D unresolved. The CDR3 is 13 amino acids. Germline CDR1 is MNHEY and CDR2 is SMNVEV (reference sequence). V was shortened by 5 bases and J by 2 bases, with 7 bases between the two germline ends. The CDR3 protein is CASSQIPGNTIYF. The CDR3 DNA sequence: TGTGCCAGCAGTCAAATCCCTGGAAACACCATATATTTT.

This clone was counted once. The J gene is TRBJ2-2, the V gene TRBV7-9; the match to TRBD1 covers 9 bases. This CDR3 spans 16 amino acids. Trimming at V came to 5 bases and at J to 4 bases, leaving 8 bases not matched to a gene. Germline-derived CDR1 and CDR2 are SEHNR and FQNEAQ (reference sequence). This CDR3 reads CASSLPGQGGTGELFF. CDR3 nucleotide sequence: TGTGCCAGCAGCCTTCCGGGACAGGGAGGCACCGGGGAGCTGTTTTTT.

About this clone: A junction end diverges from the germline sequence, so it may reflect a read error. This chain connects TRBV5-1 to TRBJ1-5; D is unresolved. There are 14 residues in the CDR3. From germline, CDR1 is SGHRS and CDR2 YFSETQ. The DNA of the CDR3 is TGCGCCAGCAGTTTGGGTCAGAGGAATCAGCCCCAGCATTTT. This translates into CASSLGQRNQPQHF.

CDR3 sequence: CASSEYPGGTDTQYF. Here the CDR3 DNA reads TGTGCCAGCAGTGAATATCCCGGGGGGACAGATACGCAGTATTTT. The chain links TRBV25-1 to TRBJ2-3; TRBD2 aligns across 7 bases. Trimming at V came to 0 bases and at J to 3 bases, leaving 3 bases not matched to a gene. Germline loops: CDR1 MGHDK, CDR2 SYGVNS. The length of the CDR3 is 15 residues.

The genes are TRBV28 and TRBJ1-5, with a tentative D call TRBD1 (5 bases). The ends were cut back, 6 bases at V and 0 bases at J, with 12 bases in the middle. The CDR3 is 15 residues long. From germline, CDR1 is MDHEN and CDR2 SYDVKM. The CDR3, as DNA: TGTGCCAGCAGGATTTTCGACAGTAGCAATCAGCCCCAGCATTTT. Its translation is CASRIFDSSNQPQHF.

The chain uses TRBV7-9 and TRBJ2-5; 16 bases are a match to TRBD2. Germline assignment: CDR1 SEHNR and CDR2 FQNEAQ (reference sequence). CDR3 length: 16 residues. Germline trimming cut 6 bases from V and 5 bases from J; bases unmatched to any gene: 6. This chain's CDR3 is CASSSGTSGRGETQYF. Written as DNA, the CDR3 is TGTGCCAGCAGTTCCGGGACTAGCGGGAGGGGGGAGACCCAGTACTTC.

The chain combines TRBV30 with TRBJ2-2; D call uncertain. This CDR3 is 14 amino acids long. V shed 0 bases and J shed 1 base, with 6 bases lying between them. CDR1 GTSNPN and CDR2 SVGIG come from the germline V gene (reference sequence). This CDR3 reads CAWSVRLNTGELFF. CDR3 DNA: TGTGCCTGGAGTGTTCGGTTGAACACCGGGGAGCTGTTTTTT.

This chain links TRBV28 with TRBJ2-7; 9 bases are shared with TRBD1. CDR3 length: 14 residues. Germline assignment: CDR1 MDHEN and CDR2 SYDVKM. V trimming: 4 bases; J trimming: 2 bases; junction bases outside the gene matches: 3. CDR3 DNA sequence: TGTGCCAGCAGTTCCCGGGACAGGGCCTACGAGCAGTACTTC. Translation gives CASSSRDRAYEQYF.

V is TRBV5-6 and J is TRBJ2-1; 9 bases are shared with TRBD1. The CDR3 loop spans 13 amino acids. After removal of 3 bases from V and 5 bases from J, the junction contained 0 bases not matched to a gene. Per germline, CDR1 SGHDT and CDR2 YYEEEE. The CDR3 protein is CASSWDRDNEQFF. The CDR3 DNA sequence: TGTGCCAGCAGCTGGGACAGGGACAATGAGCAGTTCTTC.

The rearrangement links TRBV27 to TRBJ2-1, with 11 bases lining up with TRBD2. Per germline, CDR1 MNHEY and CDR2 SMNVEV (reference sequence). CDR3 length: 16 amino acids. The junction had 7 bases not matched to a gene; V was cut back by 5 bases and J by 4 bases. The DNA for the CDR3 is TGTGCCAGCAGTCAGCTACTAGCGGGAGTATACAATGAGCAGTTCTTC. Protein product: CASSQLLAGVYNEQFF.

The chain has TRBV19 and TRBJ1-1; D uncertain. Germline V gene lookup returns CDR1 LNHDA and CDR2 SQIVND (reference sequence). Trimming took 7 bases from V and 6 from J, leaving 12 bases between them. This CDR3 has 12 amino acids. The CDR3 sequence is CASKEKSAEAFF. The CDR3, as DNA: TGTGCCAGTAAGGAAAAGAGCGCTGAAGCTTTCTTT.

The rearrangement links TRBV19 to TRBJ1-6; D gene uncertain. Trimming took 4 bases from V and 7 from J, leaving 14 bases between them. Germline lookup yields CDR1 LNHDA and CDR2 SQIVND (reference sequence). This CDR3 region has 15 residues. The CDR3 region is CASSTQAQVNSPLHF. CDR3 bases: TGTGCCAGTAGTACCCAGGCGCAGGTAAATTCACCCCTCCACTTT.

This CDR3 reads CASSTRTGSRPQHF. Written as DNA, the CDR3 is TGTGCCAGTAGTACGAGGACAGGGAGTCGGCCCCAGCATTTT. V gene TRBV19 combines with J gene TRBJ1-5, with 8 bases identical to TRBD1. Germline CDR1 reads LNHDA; CDR2 reads SQIVND (reference sequence). V gave up 4 bases and J gave up 9 bases; unmatched junction bases: 8. The CDR3 totals 14 residues.

This chain connects TRBV6-5 to TRBJ2-7; D not resolved. The CDR3 extends over 12 amino acids. In germline, CDR1 is MNHEY, CDR2 SVGAGI. V was trimmed by 6 bases and J by 3 bases, leaving 9 bases between them. The CDR3 loop is CASRSESYEQYF. The CDR3 nucleotides read TGTGCCAGCAGATCGGAGAGCTACGAGCAGTACTTC.

The gene calls are TRBV7-2 and TRBJ2-5, with 12 bases lining up with TRBD2. J lost 3 bases, V lost 2 bases, and 10 bases had no gene match. Germline CDR1 SGHTA, CDR2 FQGNSA. The CDR3 is 18 amino acids. CDR3 DNA sequence: TGTGCCAGCAGCTTACGCCTAGCGGGAGGGCCCAACGAAGAGACCCAGTACTTC. It yields the protein CASSLRLAGGPNEETQYF.

The genes are TRBV6-1 and TRBJ1-3; TRBD1 matches at 9 bases. V shed 2 bases and J 4 bases; nucleotides not matched to a gene: 3. Per germline, CDR1 MNHNS and CDR2 SASEGT. This CDR3 comprises 15 residues. In nucleotides, the CDR3 is TGTGCCAGCAGTGAACCCGGGACAGGGGGAAACACCATATATTTT. This sequence encodes CASSEPGTGGNTIYF.

The chain joins TRBV4-1 to TRBJ1-2, with D uncertain. Per germline, CDR1 MGHRA and CDR2 YSYEKL. V lost 0 bases and J lost 5, with 7 bases in between. The CDR3 sequence is 13 residues long. CDR3 residues: CASSQDRTYGYTF. The CDR3, as DNA: TGCGCCAGCAGCCAAGACAGGACTTATGGCTACACCTTC.

The rearrangement uses TRBV9 and TRBJ2-1; D possibly corresponds to TRBD2 (5 bases). Germline V gene data show CDR1 as SGDLS and CDR2 as YYNGEE. Trimming shortened V by 3 bases and J by 6 bases, and 13 bases separated the two germline ends. The CDR3 is made up of 14 amino acids. The CDR3 bases are TGTGCCAGCAGCGGGATCGAGGGTTTCAATGAGCAGTTCTTC. Protein sequence: CASSGIEGFNEQFF.

The chain uses TRBV4-3 and TRBJ2-1; D is perhaps TRBD2 (5 bases). V lost 3 bases and J 6 bases, leaving 12 bases between the germline ends. CDR1 LGHNA and CDR2 YSLEER come from the germline V gene. The CDR3 runs 14 residues. Here the CDR3 reads CASSQVDSGNEQFF. The CDR3, as DNA: TGCGCCAGCAGCCAGGTGGACTCCGGCAATGAGCAGTTCTTC.